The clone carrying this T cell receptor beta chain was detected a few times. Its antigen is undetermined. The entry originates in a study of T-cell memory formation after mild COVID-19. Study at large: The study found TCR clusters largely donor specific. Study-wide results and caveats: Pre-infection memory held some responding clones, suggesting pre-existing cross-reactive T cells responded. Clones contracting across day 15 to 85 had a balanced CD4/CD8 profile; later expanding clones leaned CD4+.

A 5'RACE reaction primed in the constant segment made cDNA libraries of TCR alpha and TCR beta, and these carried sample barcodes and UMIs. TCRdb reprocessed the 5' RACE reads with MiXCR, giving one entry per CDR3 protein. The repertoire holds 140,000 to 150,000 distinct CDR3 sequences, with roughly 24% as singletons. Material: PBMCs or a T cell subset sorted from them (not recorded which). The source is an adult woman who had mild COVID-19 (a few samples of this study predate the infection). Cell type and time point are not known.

This CDR3 reads CATSLGLNTEAFF. CDR3 coding DNA: TGTGCCACCAGTCTAGGTCTGAACACTGAAGCTTTCTTT. The genes are TRBV15 and TRBJ1-1; D is unclear. CDR1 and CDR2 from the germline V gene are LNHNV and YYDKDF (reference sequence). V dropped 6 bases and J dropped 0 bases, with 8 bases sitting between them. The CDR3 extends over 13 amino acids.